Presented here are 23 T cell receptor beta chains from one specimen sequenced in a study of blood T cell repertoires in COVID-19. TCRdb's table, derived via immunoSEQ multiplex PCR, lists solely in-frame clones and lacks some. The sample holds 100,000 or so clones, roughly 80% seen once. The sequenced sample consisted of peripheral blood. The receptors come from a man between 65 and 85 years old with active or convalescent COVID-19.

The chain links TRBV29-1 to TRBJ2-4; weak D call: TRBD1 (5 bases). CDR1 and CDR2 (germline): SQVTM, ANQGSEA. The CDR3 is 14 amino acids. Trimming left V 4 bases short and J 1 base short, with 11 bases between. CDR3: CSVVPRDAKNIQYF. The CDR3 DNA reads as TGCAGCGTTGTTCCCAGGGATGCCAAAAACATTCAGTACTTC.

CDR3 DNA sequence: TGTGCCAGCAGTTTCAACAGGGGTAGGGGCAACACCGGGGAGCTGTTTTTT. This encodes CASSFNRGRGNTGELFF. This chain uses TRBV28 with TRBJ2-2; 7 nucleotides align to TRBD1. The CDR3 consists of 17 residues. Trimming at V came to 3 bases and at J to 2 bases, leaving 9 bases not matched to a gene. In germline, CDR1 is MDHEN, CDR2 SYDVKM.

The rearrangement joins TRBV19 to TRBJ1-6; TRBD1 matches 10 bases. Trimming took 5 bases from V and 10 from J; bases not matched to a gene: 8. Germline loops: CDR1 LNHDA, CDR2 SQIVND (reference sequence). CDR3 length: 15 residues. DNA of the CDR3: TGTGCCAGTAGTGTCCAGGGACAGGGGAACTCACCCCTCCACTTT. Translated, it gives CASSVQGQGNSPLHF.

This chain links TRBV27 with TRBJ2-1, with 11 bases lining up with TRBD2. Germline V gives CDR1 MNHEY, CDR2 SMNVEV (reference sequence). V shed 4 bases and J 6 bases; nucleotides not matched to a gene: 8. The CDR3 consists of 16 residues. The chain's CDR3 is CASSSLTSGSGNEQFF. In nucleotides, the CDR3 is TGTGCCAGCAGTTCACTCACTAGCGGGAGTGGCAATGAGCAGTTCTTC.

The chain has TRBV11-2 and TRBJ2-3; 10 nucleotides align to TRBD2. V shed 5 bases and J 5 bases; nucleotides not matched to a gene: 7. The CDR3 loop spans 15 amino acids. Germline CDR1 is SGHAT and CDR2 is FQNNGV. The CDR3 nucleotides read TGTGCCAGCAGCCCAGCGGGGGGGCTTAAAGATACGCAGTATTTT. This translates into CASSPAGGLKDTQYF. Drawing the rest from reference TRBV11-2 and TRBJ2-3, the complete variable domain is EAGVAQSPRYKIIEKRQSVAFWCNPISGHATLYWYQQILGQGPKLLIQFQNNGVVDDSQLPKDRFSAERLKGVDSTLKIQPAKLEDSAVYLCASSPAGGLKDTQYFGPGTRLTVL.

J is TRBJ2-1 and V is TRBV27, with a possible D match to TRBD2 (7 bases). The germline V and J ends were trimmed by 3 bases and 2 bases, with 8 bases remaining between them. In germline, CDR1 is MNHEY, CDR2 SMNVEV (reference sequence). This CDR3 spans 14 amino acids. This chain's CDR3 is CASSLGGPYNEQFF. In nucleotides, the CDR3 is TGTGCCAGCAGTTTGGGGGGGCCCTACAATGAGCAGTTCTTC.

The chain is built from TRBV20-1 and TRBJ2-7, with TRBD1 matching over 8 bases. V lost 6 bases to trimming and J lost 5 bases; unmatched junction nucleotides: 3. The CDR3 extends over 11 amino acids. Germline values: CDR1 DFQATT, CDR2 SNEGSKA (reference sequence). CDR3 sequence reads: CSAKDRDEQYF. The CDR3 bases are TGCAGTGCAAAGGACAGGGACGAGCAGTACTTC.

The genes are TRBV2 and TRBJ2-1, with 9 nucleotides matching TRBD1. The CDR3 contains 15 residues. The germline gives CDR1 SNHLY, CDR2 FYNNEI. V lost 7 bases and J lost 9; bases outside the gene matches: 13. The CDR3 bases are TGTGCCAGCAATAAGGGAACAGGGGGCATGATTGAGCAGTTCTTC. Translated: CASNKGTGGMIEQFF.

The chain uses TRBV19 and TRBJ1-3; 8 nucleotides match TRBD1. Germline V gives CDR1 LNHDA, CDR2 SQIVND (reference sequence). After removal of 4 bases from V and 4 bases from J, the junction contained 12 bases not matched to a gene. This CDR3 spans 17 amino acids. CDR3 nucleotide sequence: TGTGCCAGTAGTAAGTCCCCCGGACAGGGATACGGAAACACCATATATTTT. It specifies CASSKSPGQGYGNTIYF.

This clone was recorded only once. The genes are TRBV14 and TRBJ2-5; D gene unclear. The germline V gene encodes CDR1 SGHDN and CDR2 FVKESK. This CDR3 contains 12 residues. Trimming removed 0 bases at V and 7 bases at J, with 6 bases between. CDR3 sequence reads: CASSQDSGTQYF. CDR3 DNA sequence: TGTGCCAGCAGCCAAGATAGTGGGACCCAGTACTTC.

The chain recombines TRBV28 with TRBJ2-1; 7 bases are shared with TRBD2. Germline-derived CDR1 and CDR2 are MDHEN and SYDVKM. V lost 6 bases and J lost 4; bases outside the gene matches: 9. This CDR3 is 15 amino acids long. For the CDR3, the DNA is TGTGCCAGCAGACTCGCGGGAGTTCGGTACAATGAGCAGTTCTTC. As protein: CASRLAGVRYNEQFF.

V and J are TRBV3-1 (or the pseudogene TRBV3-2) and TRBJ1-2, with TRBD1 matching 8 bases. The germline gives CDR1 LGHDT, CDR2 YNNKEL (reference sequence). V was clipped by 1 base and J by 7 bases; unmatched bases: 11. The CDR3 is 16 residues long. The CDR3 is CASSQGAQGARGGYTF. CDR3 DNA sequence: TGTGCCAGCAGCCAAGGAGCTCAGGGGGCGCGAGGTGGCTACACCTTC.

The chain has TRBV3-1 (or the pseudogene TRBV3-2) and TRBJ2-7; 11 positions agree with TRBD2. The CDR3 is 17 residues long. Trimming took 2 bases from V and 1 from J; bases not matched to a gene: 7. Per germline, CDR1 LGHDT and CDR2 YNNKEL (reference sequence). CDR3 sequence (DNA): TGTGCCAGCAGCCAACTAGCGGGAGGAGCCCCTTCCTACGAGCAGTACTTC. It yields the protein CASSQLAGGAPSYEQYF.

This clone was seen a few times. J is TRBJ2-3 and V is TRBV6-6, with 11 bases that match TRBD2. The V segment lost 4 bases and the J segment 4 bases; nucleotides outside the gene matches: 1. The CDR3 runs 14 residues. The germline gives CDR1 MNHNY, CDR2 SVGAGI (reference sequence). Here the CDR3 reads CASSLAGGPDTQYF. Written as DNA, the CDR3 is TGTGCCAGCAGTTTAGCGGGAGGGCCAGATACGCAGTATTTT.

This sequence joins TRBV5-8 and TRBJ2-1, with TRBD1 identical over 7 bases. The V segment lost 5 bases and the J segment 8 bases; nucleotides outside the gene matches: 10. The CDR3 extends over 14 amino acids. CDR1 is SGHTS, CDR2 YDEGEE, per germline. This chain's CDR3 is CASRPGQPIDEQFF. The CDR3 DNA follows: TGTGCCAGCAGGCCGGGACAGCCCATAGATGAGCAGTTCTTC.

V is TRBV2 and J is TRBJ2-3, with no clear D. The CDR3 spans 10 residues. Trimming took 4 bases from V and 8 from J, leaving 4 bases between them. Germline CDR1 SNHLY, CDR2 FYNNEI. The CDR3 coding sequence is TGTGCCAGCAGTGTCGGTACGCAGTATTTT. It codes for CASSVGTQYF.

This chain uses TRBV21-1 with TRBJ1-6; TRBD1 is the table's D call, not checked against the DNA. TRBV21-1 is assigned pseudogene status. This CDR3 region has 17 residues. In DNA form, the CDR3 reads TGTGCCAGCAGCAAGACAGGGGAGATGGGCTATAATTCACCCCTCCACTTT. Residues: CASSKTGEMGYNSPLHF.

The chain employs TRBV2 and TRBJ2-7; the D gene is possibly TRBD1 (6 bases). V was pared by 8 bases and J by 0 bases, with 11 bases between. This CDR3 has 13 residues. Germline CDR1 is SNHLY and CDR2 is FYNNEI. CDR3 residues: CASGQTTSYEQYF. The CDR3 bases are TGTGCCAGCGGACAGACTACCTCCTACGAGCAGTACTTC. Using reference TRBV2 and TRBJ2-7 for the parts outside the CDR3, the full variable domain is EPEVTQTPSHQVTQMGQEVILRCVPISNHLYFYWYRQILGQKVEFLVSFYNNEISEKSEIFDDQFSVERPDGSNFTLKIRSTKLEDSAMYFCASGQTTSYEQYFGPGTRLTVT.

This clone was picked up a small number of times. Here the CDR3 reads CAISESTTGQPQHF. The CDR3 coding sequence is TGTGCCATCAGTGAGAGCACGACAGGGCAGCCCCAGCATTTT. The gene calls are TRBV10-3 and TRBJ1-5; TRBD1 matches 7 bases. The ends lost 2 bases at V and 7 bases at J; junction bases unmatched: 5. In germline, CDR1 is ENHRY, CDR2 SYGVKD. The CDR3 totals 14 residues.

The CDR3 reads CASSLDPPGQGNTGELFF. The DNA of the CDR3 is TGCGCCAGCAGCTTGGACCCTCCGGGACAGGGAAACACCGGGGAGCTGTTTTTT. The chain combines TRBV5-1 with TRBJ2-2; TRBD1 matches at 9 bases. Germline CDR1 is SGHRS and CDR2 is YFSETQ. CDR3 length: 18 amino acids. Trimming cost V 0 bases and J 2 bases; bases outside gene matches: 8. The entire variable domain, with the rest obtained from reference TRBV5-1 and TRBJ2-2, is as follows: KAGVTQTPRYLIKTRGQQVTLSCSPISGHRSVSWYQQTPGQGLQFLFEYFSETQRNKGNFPGRFSGRQFSNSRSEMNVSTLELGDSALYLCASSLDPPGQGNTGELFFGEGSRLTVL.

The V gene is TRBV11-2, the J gene TRBJ2-6; 9 nucleotides line up with TRBD1. The germline CDR1 and CDR2 sequences are SGHAT and FQNNGV. The CDR3 length is 19 residues. V lost 5 bases to trimming and J lost 1 base; unmatched junction nucleotides: 12. CDR3 sequence: CASSRTRDRVGSGANVLTF. DNA of the CDR3: TGTGCCAGCAGCCGTACACGGGACAGGGTAGGGTCTGGGGCCAACGTCCTGACTTTC.

This clone was observed a few times. The genes are TRBV13 and TRBJ1-5; D is unresolved. V lost 1 base and J 0 bases, leaving 10 bases between the germline ends. Germline V lookup: CDR1 PRHDT, CDR2 FYEKMQ (reference sequence). The CDR3 consists of 16 residues. Here the CDR3 DNA reads TGTGCCAGCAGCTTAGCGGGAGGGTATAGCAATCAGCCCCAGCATTTT. It is translated as CASSLAGGYSNQPQHF.

The gene calls are TRBV19 and TRBJ1-1; D is unclear. Trimming took off 2 bases at V and 3 bases at J, with 10 bases between the two ends. This CDR3 is built from 14 residues. CDR1 is LNHDA and CDR2 is SQIVND in the germline V gene (reference sequence). The CDR3 loop is CASSIRGSDTEAFF. CDR3 nucleotide sequence: TGTGCCAGTAGTATACGAGGGTCTGACACTGAAGCTTTCTTT.